Each of the 26 T cell receptor beta chains below was sequenced from the same sample in a study of identifying expanded T cells in peripheral blood. Produced via immunoSEQ multiplex PCR; TCRdb's table is partial and in-frame only. The table includes around 57,000 clones, more than 70% detected once. The sample comprised blood. The receptors originated from a person aged 18 to 75 in good health.

This clone was seen once. As DNA, the CDR3 is TGTGCCAGCAGCTTAGGCCAAGGTGGGCAGGACCAAGAGACCCAGTACTTC. It encodes CASSLGQGGQDQETQYF. The V and J genes are TRBV13 and TRBJ2-5; unclear D gene. CDR1 is PRHDT and CDR2 is FYEKMQ in the germline V gene (reference sequence). V shed 0 bases and J shed 0 bases, with 14 bases lying between them. The CDR3 has 17 residues.

V is TRBV6-1 and J is TRBJ2-2; 9 bases align to TRBD1. Germline assignment: CDR1 MNHNS and CDR2 SASEGT. The trim removed 1 base at V and 3 bases at J, leaving 0 bases unmatched. The CDR3 contains 15 residues. The CDR3 loop is CASSEGTGDTGELFF. CDR3 bases: TGTGCCAGCAGTGAAGGGACAGGGGACACCGGGGAGCTGTTTTTT.

This chain joins TRBV19 and TRBJ1-5; a possible D gene is TRBD1 (6 bases). Germline V CDR1 and CDR2: LNHDA, SQIVND (reference sequence). CDR3 length: 14 residues. Trimming removed 1 base from V and 6 bases from J, with 10 bases in between. This chain's CDR3 is CASSIVRGGQPQHF. Here the CDR3 DNA reads TGTGCCAGTAGTATAGTTCGAGGGGGTCAGCCCCAGCATTTT.

The chain combines TRBV6-5 with TRBJ2-1, with a possible D match to TRBD2 (5 bases). Germline V gene lookup returns CDR1 MNHEY and CDR2 SVGAGI. This CDR3 has 11 residues. V lost 6 bases and J lost 10, with 10 bases in between. CDR3 DNA: TGTGCCAGCAGCGGCGAGGGAGAGCAGTTCTTC. Its protein is CASSGEGEQFF.

The chain has TRBV19 and TRBJ2-3, with D unclear. V lost 7 bases, J lost 0 bases, and 8 bases lay in between. The CDR3 loop spans 13 amino acids. The germline V gene has CDR1 LNHDA and CDR2 SQIVND (reference sequence). CDR3 nucleotide sequence: TGTGCCAGTAAACTGAGTAGCACAGATACGCAGTATTTT. Translating it yields CASKLSSTDTQYF.

This clone has ten or more counts. The gene calls are TRBV2 and TRBJ1-1; TRBD1 matches 9 bases. The V gene's germline CDR1 is SNHLY and CDR2 FYNNEI. After removal of 6 bases from V and 4 bases from J, the junction contained 3 bases not matched to a gene. CDR3 length equals 13 residues. The CDR3 nucleotides are TGTGCCAGCAGGGACAGGGGTCCCACTGAAGCTTTCTTT. It specifies CASRDRGPTEAFF. Full variable domain (outside the CDR3, taken from reference TRBV2 and TRBJ1-1): EPEVTQTPSHQVTQMGQEVILRCVPISNHLYFYWYRQILGQKVEFLVSFYNNEISEKSEIFDDQFSVERPDGSNFTLKIRSTKLEDSAMYFCASRDRGPTEAFFGQGTRLTVV.

This clone came up once. V usage is TRBV6-1 and J usage is TRBJ2-3, with D possibly matching TRBD1 (6 bases). Germline values: CDR1 MNHNS, CDR2 SASEGT. The CDR3 contains 16 residues. V gave up 2 bases and J gave up 0 bases, with 12 bases separating them. CDR3 nucleotides: TGTGCCAGCAGTGAACGAAAGGGGGTCAGCACAGATACGCAGTATTTT. Its translation: CASSERKGVSTDTQYF.

V gene TRBV6-5 combines with J gene TRBJ1-1; D not certain. V gave up 7 bases and J gave up 4 bases, with 13 bases separating them. Germline CDR1 MNHEY, CDR2 SVGAGI. This CDR3 is built from 13 residues. This CDR3 reads CASKLTGLTEAFF. CDR3 nucleotide sequence: TGTGCCAGCAAGTTAACTGGGCTCACTGAAGCTTTCTTT.

The gene calls are TRBV28 and TRBJ2-7, with D maybe TRBD1 (5 bases). The V end was cut by 2 bases, the J end by 1 base, with 12 bases between. The CDR3 is 15 residues long. The V gene's germline CDR1 is MDHEN and CDR2 SYDVKM. This CDR3 is CASSLSVTASYEQYF. In nucleotides, the CDR3 is TGTGCCAGCAGTTTAAGTGTGACAGCATCCTACGAGCAGTACTTC. The variable domain in full, with the rest retrieved from reference TRBV28 and TRBJ2-7, is DVKVTQSSRYLVKRTGEKVFLECVQDMDHENMFWYRQDPGLGLRLIYFSYDVKMKEKGDIPEGYSVSREKKERFSLILESASTNQTSMYLCASSLSVTASYEQYFGPGTRLTVT.

This clone is termed medium-sized (0.01 to 0.1%). CDR3 in amino acids: CASSESTGGSYEQYF. The CDR3 coding sequence is TGTGCCAGCAGTGAGTCGACAGGGGGATCCTACGAGCAGTACTTC. The V call is TRBV6-1, the J call TRBJ2-7; 9 nucleotides align to TRBD1. The V gene end was trimmed by 3 bases and the J gene end by 1 base; junction bases not matched to a gene: 4. Germline lookup yields CDR1 MNHNS and CDR2 SASEGT. The CDR3 has 15 amino acids.

The chain recombines TRBV7-2 with TRBJ2-7, with TRBD1 matching 9 bases. CDR1 SGHTA and CDR2 FQGNSA come from the germline V gene. The CDR3 totals 14 residues. The trim removed 4 bases at V and 2 bases at J, leaving 3 bases unmatched. The CDR3 DNA reads TGTGCCAGCAGCTACAGGGGGCCCACCTACGAGCAGTACTTC. It translates to CASSYRGPTYEQYF.

The chain is built from TRBV11-2 and TRBJ1-5; D uncertain. There are 13 residues in the CDR3. CDR1 SGHAT and CDR2 FQNNGV come from the germline V gene. The V and J ends lost 6 bases and 1 base respectively, with 7 bases between them. The CDR3 loop is CASSIGSNQPQHF. The CDR3 region has the DNA TGTGCCAGCAGTATCGGGAGCAATCAGCCCCAGCATTTT.

V is TRBV15 and J is TRBJ2-5; no definite D call. This CDR3 has 14 residues. Trimming left V 0 bases short and J 1 base short, with 6 bases between. Germline values: CDR1 LNHNV, CDR2 YYDKDF (reference sequence). Written as DNA, the CDR3 is TGTGCCACCAGCAGAGATATAGCCCAAGAGACCCAGTACTTC. Translated, it gives CATSRDIAQETQYF.

The chain has TRBV7-2 and TRBJ1-1, with 8 nucleotides matching TRBD1. V trimming: 2 bases; J trimming: 7 bases; junction bases outside the gene matches: 3. This CDR3 region has 13 residues. Germline V gives CDR1 SGHTA, CDR2 FQGNSA. CDR3: CASSLRTGIEAFF. In nucleotides, the CDR3 is TGTGCCAGCAGCTTAAGGACAGGGATTGAAGCTTTCTTT.

J is TRBJ1-1 and V is TRBV30, with D maybe TRBD1 (6 bases). This CDR3 has 11 amino acids. Germline V gives CDR1 GTSNPN, CDR2 SVGIG (reference sequence). Trimming stripped 5 bases from V and 5 bases from J, with 9 bases between. CDR3 sequence reads: CAWADRTEAFF. CDR3 sequence (DNA): TGTGCCTGGGCGGACAGAACTGAAGCTTTCTTT. Variable domain in full (rest from reference TRBV30 and TRBJ1-1): SQTIHQWPATLVQPVGSPLSLECTVEGTSNPNLYWYRQAAGRGLQLLFYSVGIGQISSEVPQNLSASRPQDRQFILSSKKLLLSDSGFYLCAWADRTEAFFGQGTRLTVV.

The chain has TRBV7-2 and TRBJ2-1, with 7 positions matching TRBD2. This CDR3 is built from 15 residues. Germline assignment: CDR1 SGHTA and CDR2 FQGNSA. V lost 3 bases to trimming and J lost 0 bases; unmatched junction nucleotides: 2. This CDR3 reads CASSFRGSSYNEQFF. Written as DNA, the CDR3 is TGTGCCAGCAGCTTCCGCGGGAGCTCCTACAATGAGCAGTTCTTC.

J is TRBJ2-1 and V is TRBV7-2, with 10 bases lining up with TRBD2. Germline V gene data show CDR1 as SGHTA and CDR2 as FQGNSA. The V gene end was trimmed by 2 bases and the J gene end by 7 bases; junction bases not matched to a gene: 11. CDR3 length equals 17 residues. The CDR3 here is CASSLRSSGSLYNEQFF. The CDR3 coding sequence is TGTGCCAGCAGCTTAAGGTCTAGCGGGAGTCTGTATAATGAGCAGTTCTTC.

The gene calls are TRBV7-2 and TRBJ2-3; D is uncertain. CDR3 size: 12 residues. Per germline, CDR1 SGHTA and CDR2 FQGNSA. The V gene lost 5 bases and the J gene lost 2 bases, with 5 bases spanning the gap. As DNA, the CDR3 is TGTGCCAGCAGCGGTTACACAGATACGCAGTATTTT. This codes for CASSGYTDTQYF. Full variable domain (remainder filled in from reference TRBV7-2 and TRBJ2-3): GAGVSQSPSNKVTEKGKDVELRCDPISGHTALYWYRQSLGQGLEFLIYFQGNSAPDKSGLPSDRFSAERTGGSVSTLTIQRTQQEDSAVYLCASSGYTDTQYFGPGTRLTVL.

The chain combines TRBV7-2 with TRBJ2-7; no clear D gene. Germline V lookup: CDR1 SGHTA, CDR2 FQGNSA. The CDR3 is made up of 13 amino acids. V was cut by 3 bases and J by 3 bases, with 9 bases left in between. CDR3 in amino acids: CASSFSLLYEQYF. The CDR3 DNA reads as TGTGCCAGCAGCTTCTCACTCCTCTACGAGCAGTACTTC.

With regard to this clone: The same CDR3 is also encoded by other DNA sequences in this sample. This chain joins TRBV5-4 and TRBJ2-5; D is perhaps TRBD1 (6 bases). The CDR3 loop spans 14 amino acids. With 2 bases removed from V and 2 bases from J, the gap between germline ends came to 10 bases. Looked up from germline, CDR1 is SGHNT and CDR2 is YYREEE (reference sequence). CDR3 coding DNA: TGTGCCAGCAGCTTAGGGCAGGGGCAAGAGACCCAGTACTTC. It yields the protein CASSLGQGQETQYF.

The chain links TRBV6-1 to TRBJ1-1; D possibly corresponds to TRBD1 (5 bases). Trimming pared 1 base from V and 10 bases from J, leaving 13 bases between. This CDR3 has 13 amino acids. The V gene's germline CDR1 is MNHNS and CDR2 SASEGT. CDR3 loop: CASSEERGWTAFF. The CDR3 nucleotides are TGTGCCAGCAGTGAAGAGAGGGGTTGGACAGCTTTCTTT.

This chain connects TRBV29-1 to TRBJ1-2, with D perhaps TRBD1 (6 bases). V gave up 6 bases and J gave up 0 bases, with 14 bases separating them. The germline V gene has CDR1 SQVTM and CDR2 ANQGSEA. The CDR3 contains 14 residues. The CDR3 sequence: CSVARDTTNYGYTF. The CDR3 coding sequence is TGCAGCGTCGCTCGGGACACCACTAACTATGGCTACACCTTC. Supplemented by reference TRBV29-1 and TRBJ1-2, the full variable domain reads SAVISQKPSRDICQRGTSLTIQCQVDSQVTMMFWYRQQPGQSLTLIATANQGSEATYESGFVIDKFPISRPNLTFSTLTVSNMSPEDSSIYLCSVARDTTNYGYTFGSGTRLTVV.

The chain carries TRBV5-8 and TRBJ2-7; D gene unclear. Germline-derived CDR1 and CDR2 are SGHTS and YDEGEE. V was trimmed by 4 bases and J by 1 base, leaving 18 bases between them. This CDR3 spans 16 amino acids. CDR3 in amino acids: CASSVSAPKYSYEQYF. CDR3 sequence (DNA): TGTGCCAGCAGCGTGAGTGCCCCAAAATATTCCTACGAGCAGTACTTC.

The gene calls are TRBV10-1 and TRBJ1-6, with 7 positions matching TRBD1. With 7 bases clipped from V and 6 bases from J, the junction kept 3 bases outside the gene matches. Germline V gives CDR1 WNHNN, CDR2 SYGVQD (reference sequence). The CDR3 is 13 residues long. CDR3 coding DNA: TGCGCCAGCACCAGGGACAGTAATTCACCCCTCCACTTT. Residues: CASTRDSNSPLHF.

This clone has just one count. CDR3 sequence reads: CASRSRTSGLLLAGELFF. The CDR3 nucleotides are TGTGCCAGCAGAAGCCGGACTAGCGGGCTCCTACTAGCCGGGGAGCTGTTTTTT. The V call is TRBV28, the J call TRBJ2-2, with 11 bases fitting TRBD2. Germline CDR1 reads MDHEN; CDR2 reads SYDVKM. Trimming cost V 6 bases and J 6 bases; bases outside gene matches: 15. This CDR3 is built from 18 residues.

The chain joins TRBV10-3 to TRBJ1-1, with D perhaps TRBD1 (6 bases). The V end lost 3 bases, the J end lost 1 base, and 6 bases lay between the germline ends. The CDR3 is made up of 13 amino acids. Germline CDR1 reads ENHRY; CDR2 reads SYGVKD. This CDR3 is CAISEGGNTEAFF. In DNA form, the CDR3 reads TGTGCCATCAGTGAAGGGGGGAACACTGAAGCTTTCTTT.